The 10 T cell receptor beta chains below were found in one sample sequenced in a study of T cell responses to AZD1222 COVID-19 vaccine. Method: immunoSEQ multiplex PCR; TCRdb's copy keeps in-frame clones and lacks some. The sample includes about 130,000 clones, 85% to 90% of them seen just once. The specimen comprised peripheral blood, sampled on day 0 of AZD1222 vaccination. The receptors originated from an adult in good health.

This chain uses TRBV25-1 with TRBJ2-3, with D possibly being TRBD1 (5 bases). Germline CDR1 MGHDK, CDR2 SYGVNS. This CDR3 is built from 17 residues. Trimming pared 1 base from V and 6 bases from J, leaving 20 bases between. In DNA form, the CDR3 reads TGTGCCAGCAGTGAATCTCAACCTCAACAGGCCCCGGATACGCAGTATTTT. It translates to CASSESQPQQAPDTQYF.

The genes are TRBV5-1 and TRBJ1-1; no clear D gene. Germline assignment: CDR1 SGHRS and CDR2 YFSETQ. The V end lost 4 bases, the J end lost 1 base, and 20 bases lay between the germline ends. The CDR3 spans 17 residues. Here the CDR3 DNA reads TGCGCCAGCAGCCAAAACCCGGGCCCGGCCCGGAACACTGAAGCTTTCTTT. Its protein is CASSQNPGPARNTEAFF.

CDR3 nucleotides: TGTGCCAGCAGCCCACAGGGGTCCGAGCAGTACTTC. Protein: CASSPQGSEQYF. V is TRBV7-9 and J is TRBJ2-7; 7 positions agree with TRBD1. Germline V gene sequence: CDR1 SEHNR, CDR2 FQNEAQ (reference sequence). The CDR3 extends over 12 amino acids. J was trimmed by 6 bases and V by 5 bases; bases with no gene match: 4.

The chain employs TRBV9 and TRBJ1-1; 8 nucleotides agree with TRBD1. CDR1 SGDLS and CDR2 YYNGEE come from the germline V gene. The CDR3 sequence is 15 residues long. The trim removed 0 bases at V and 6 bases at J, leaving 7 bases unmatched. The CDR3 DNA follows: TGTGCCAGCAGCGTAGGGGACAGGCCTGGCGCTGAAGCTTTCTTT. This gives the protein CASSVGDRPGAEAFF.

The rearrangement joins TRBV6-2 or TRBV6-3 to TRBJ1-5; no clear D gene. V was clipped by 0 bases and J by 0 bases, with 6 bases between them. CDR1 is MNHEY, CDR2 SVGEGT, per germline. The CDR3 is 15 amino acids. Here the CDR3 DNA reads TGTGCCAGCAGTTACTCTACCTATAGCAATCAGCCCCAGCATTTT. Translation: CASSYSTYSNQPQHF.

For this clone: In the same sample, other DNA sequences code for this CDR3. CDR3: CASSLGEAFF. The CDR3 DNA reads TGTGCCAGCAGCTTAGGTGAAGCTTTCTTT. This chain joins TRBV2 and TRBJ1-1; no clear D. The germline V and J ends were trimmed by 6 bases and 7 bases, with 6 bases remaining between them. The germline V gene has CDR1 SNHLY and CDR2 FYNNEI. The CDR3 is 10 residues long.

CDR3 protein: CASSIDQYGYTF. The CDR3 nucleotides are TGTGCCAGTAGTATAGATCAGTATGGCTACACCTTC. The chain employs TRBV19 and TRBJ1-2; D unresolved. This CDR3 contains 12 residues. Germline-derived CDR1 and CDR2 are LNHDA and SQIVND (reference sequence). Trimming took 0 bases from V and 5 from J, leaving 4 bases between them.

The chain has TRBV28 and TRBJ1-6; D perhaps matches TRBD1 (5 bases). The germline V gene encodes CDR1 MDHEN and CDR2 SYDVKM. The CDR3 loop spans 14 amino acids. V dropped 3 bases and J dropped 7 bases, with 10 bases sitting between them. The CDR3 coding sequence is TGTGCCAGCAGTTTTCTCCGGGGGAATTCACCCCTCCACTTT. Its translation: CASSFLRGNSPLHF.

This clone was detected only a few times. The V and J genes are TRBV5-1 and TRBJ2-1, with no clear D. The CDR3 extends over 14 amino acids. The germline V gene has CDR1 SGHRS and CDR2 YFSETQ. Trimming shortened V by 0 bases and J by 3 bases, and 7 bases separated the two germline ends. The CDR3 loop is CASSLGNSYNEQFF. CDR3 DNA sequence: TGCGCCAGCAGCTTGGGGAACAGCTACAATGAGCAGTTCTTC.

This clone was counted once. V usage is TRBV28 and J usage is TRBJ1-2; D is undetermined. This CDR3 is built from 15 residues. Trimming removed 7 bases from V and 4 bases from J, with 19 bases in between. CDR1 is MDHEN and CDR2 is SYDVKM in the germline V gene. The CDR3 DNA reads TGTGCCAGCACCCCCCCGGAGAGCCCTACCTATGGCTACACCTTC. Translation gives CASTPPESPTYGYTF.